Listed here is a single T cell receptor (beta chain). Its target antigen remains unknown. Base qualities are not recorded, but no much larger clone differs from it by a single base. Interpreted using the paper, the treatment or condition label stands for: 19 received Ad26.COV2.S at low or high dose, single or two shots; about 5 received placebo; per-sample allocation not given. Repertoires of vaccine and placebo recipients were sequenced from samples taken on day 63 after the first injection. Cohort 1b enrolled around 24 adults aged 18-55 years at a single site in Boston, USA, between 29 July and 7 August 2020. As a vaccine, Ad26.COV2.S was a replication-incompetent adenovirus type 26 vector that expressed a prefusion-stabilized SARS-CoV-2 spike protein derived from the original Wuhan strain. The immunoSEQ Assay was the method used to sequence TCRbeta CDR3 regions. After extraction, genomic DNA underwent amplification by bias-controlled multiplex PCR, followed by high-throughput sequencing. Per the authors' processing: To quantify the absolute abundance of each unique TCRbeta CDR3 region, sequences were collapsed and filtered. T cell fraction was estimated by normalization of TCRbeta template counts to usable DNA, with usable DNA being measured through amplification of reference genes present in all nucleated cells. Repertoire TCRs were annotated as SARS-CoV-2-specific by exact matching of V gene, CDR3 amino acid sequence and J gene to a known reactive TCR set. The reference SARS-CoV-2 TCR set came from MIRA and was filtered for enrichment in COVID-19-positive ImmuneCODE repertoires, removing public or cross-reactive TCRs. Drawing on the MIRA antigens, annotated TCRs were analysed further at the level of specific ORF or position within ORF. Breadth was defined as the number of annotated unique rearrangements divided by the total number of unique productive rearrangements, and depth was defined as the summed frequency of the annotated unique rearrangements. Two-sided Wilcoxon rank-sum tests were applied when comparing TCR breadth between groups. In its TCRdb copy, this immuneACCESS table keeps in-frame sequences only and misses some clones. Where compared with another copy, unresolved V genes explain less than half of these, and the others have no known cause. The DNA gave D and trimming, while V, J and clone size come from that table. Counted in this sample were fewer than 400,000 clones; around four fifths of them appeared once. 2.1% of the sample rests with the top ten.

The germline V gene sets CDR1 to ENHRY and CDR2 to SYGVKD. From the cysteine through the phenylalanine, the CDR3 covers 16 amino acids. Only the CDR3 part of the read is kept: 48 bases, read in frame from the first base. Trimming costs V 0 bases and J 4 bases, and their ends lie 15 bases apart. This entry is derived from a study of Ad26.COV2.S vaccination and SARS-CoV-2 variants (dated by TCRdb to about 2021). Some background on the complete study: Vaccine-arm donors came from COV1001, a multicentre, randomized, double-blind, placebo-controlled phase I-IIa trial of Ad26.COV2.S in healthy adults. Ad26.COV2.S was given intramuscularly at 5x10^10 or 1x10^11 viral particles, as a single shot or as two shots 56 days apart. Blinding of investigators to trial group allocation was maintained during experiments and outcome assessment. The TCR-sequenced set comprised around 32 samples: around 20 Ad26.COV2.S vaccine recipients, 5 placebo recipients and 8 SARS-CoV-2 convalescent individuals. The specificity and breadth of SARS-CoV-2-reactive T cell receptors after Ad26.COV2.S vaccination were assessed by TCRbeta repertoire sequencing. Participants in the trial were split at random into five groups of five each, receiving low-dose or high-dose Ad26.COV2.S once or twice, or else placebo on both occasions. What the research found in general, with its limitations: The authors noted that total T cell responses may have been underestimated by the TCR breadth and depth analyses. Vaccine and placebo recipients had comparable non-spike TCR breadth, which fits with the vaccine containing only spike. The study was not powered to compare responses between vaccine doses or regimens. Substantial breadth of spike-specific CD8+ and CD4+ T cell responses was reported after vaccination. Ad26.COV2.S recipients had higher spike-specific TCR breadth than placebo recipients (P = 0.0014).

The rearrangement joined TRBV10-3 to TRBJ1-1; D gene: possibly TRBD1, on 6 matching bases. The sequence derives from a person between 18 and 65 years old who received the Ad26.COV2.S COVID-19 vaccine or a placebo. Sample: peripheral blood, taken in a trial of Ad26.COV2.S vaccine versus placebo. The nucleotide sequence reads TGTGCCATCAGTGAGTCTATTGGGGGAGGGGGCACTGAAGCTTTCTTT. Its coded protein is CAISESIGGGGTEAFF.